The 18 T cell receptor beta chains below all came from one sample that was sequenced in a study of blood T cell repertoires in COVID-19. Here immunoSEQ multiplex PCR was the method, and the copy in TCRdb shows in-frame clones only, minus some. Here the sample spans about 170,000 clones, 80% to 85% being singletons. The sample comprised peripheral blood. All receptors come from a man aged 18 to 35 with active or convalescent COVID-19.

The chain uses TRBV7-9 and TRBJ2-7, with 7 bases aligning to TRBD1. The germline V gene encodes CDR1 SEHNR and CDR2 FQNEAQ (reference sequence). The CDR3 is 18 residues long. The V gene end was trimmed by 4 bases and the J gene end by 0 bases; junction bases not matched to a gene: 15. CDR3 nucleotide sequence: TGTGCCAGCAGCTCAGGCTCCTCGAGGGGGCTAAGCTCCTACGAGCAGTACTTC. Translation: CASSSGSSRGLSSYEQYF.

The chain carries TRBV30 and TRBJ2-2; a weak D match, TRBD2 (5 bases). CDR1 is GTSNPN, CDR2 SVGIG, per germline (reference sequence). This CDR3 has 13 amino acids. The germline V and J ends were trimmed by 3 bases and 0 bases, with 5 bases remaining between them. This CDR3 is CAWSGANTGELFF. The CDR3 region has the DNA TGTGCCTGGAGCGGGGCGAACACCGGGGAGCTGTTTTTT.

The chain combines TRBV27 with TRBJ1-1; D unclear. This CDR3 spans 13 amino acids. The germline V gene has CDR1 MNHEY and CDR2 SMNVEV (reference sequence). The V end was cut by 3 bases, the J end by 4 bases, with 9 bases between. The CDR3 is CASSLEIGTEAFF. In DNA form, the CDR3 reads TGTGCCAGCAGTTTGGAGATCGGCACTGAAGCTTTCTTT.

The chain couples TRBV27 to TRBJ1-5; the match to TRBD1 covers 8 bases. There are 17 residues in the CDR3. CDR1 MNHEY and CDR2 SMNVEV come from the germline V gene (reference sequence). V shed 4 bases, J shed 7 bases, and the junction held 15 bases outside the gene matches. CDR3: CASSSIARGRKGQPQHF. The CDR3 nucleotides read TGTGCCAGCAGTTCCATTGCCAGGGGGCGAAAGGGGCAGCCCCAGCATTTT.

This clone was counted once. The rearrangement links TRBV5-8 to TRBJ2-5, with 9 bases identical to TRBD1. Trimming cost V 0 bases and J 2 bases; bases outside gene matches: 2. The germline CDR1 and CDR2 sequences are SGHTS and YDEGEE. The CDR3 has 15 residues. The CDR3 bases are TGTGCCAGCAGCTTGGGGGACAGGGAACAAGAGACCCAGTACTTC. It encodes CASSLGDREQETQYF.

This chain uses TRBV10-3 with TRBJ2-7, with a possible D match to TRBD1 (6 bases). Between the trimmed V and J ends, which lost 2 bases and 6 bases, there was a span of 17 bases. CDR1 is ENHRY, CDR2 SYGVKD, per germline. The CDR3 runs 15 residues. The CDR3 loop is CAISETPGQAGEQYF. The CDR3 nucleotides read TGTGCCATCAGTGAGACCCCGGGACAAGCTGGCGAGCAGTACTTC.

CDR3 coding DNA: TGTGCCAGAAGCCCCCTGTTAAAGGGAGGTAATCAGCCCCAGCATTTT. This translates into CARSPLLKGGNQPQHF. The chain has TRBV5-3 and TRBJ1-5; no definite D call. TRBV5-3 is classed as an ORF, of uncertain function. The CDR3 is 16 amino acids. Trimming left V 4 bases short and J 4 bases short, with 18 bases between.

The CDR3, as DNA: TGTGCCAGCAGCGTAGGAGCCTCTCTAAACTATGGCTACACCTTC. It encodes CASSVGASLNYGYTF. The V gene is TRBV9, the J gene TRBJ1-2; D is uncertain. CDR1 is SGDLS and CDR2 is YYNGEE in the germline V gene. V was shortened by 0 bases and J by 2 bases, with 11 bases between the two germline ends. The CDR3 totals 15 residues.

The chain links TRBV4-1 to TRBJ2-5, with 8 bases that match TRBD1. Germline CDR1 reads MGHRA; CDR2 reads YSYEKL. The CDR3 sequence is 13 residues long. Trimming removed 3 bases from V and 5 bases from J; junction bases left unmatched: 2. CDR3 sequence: CASSQRTGETQYF. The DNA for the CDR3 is TGCGCCAGCAGCCAGAGGACAGGGGAGACCCAGTACTTC.

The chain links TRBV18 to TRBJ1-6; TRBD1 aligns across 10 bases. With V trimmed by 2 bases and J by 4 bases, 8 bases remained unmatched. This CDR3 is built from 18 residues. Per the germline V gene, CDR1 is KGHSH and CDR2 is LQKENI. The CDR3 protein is CASSPSVGQGPYNSPLHF. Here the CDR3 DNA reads TGTGCCAGCTCACCAAGTGTGGGACAGGGGCCGTATAATTCACCCCTCCACTTT.

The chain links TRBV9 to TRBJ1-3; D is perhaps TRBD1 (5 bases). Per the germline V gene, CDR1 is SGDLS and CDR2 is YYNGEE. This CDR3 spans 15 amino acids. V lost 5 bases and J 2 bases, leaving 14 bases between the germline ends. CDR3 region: CASSITQGTGNTIYF. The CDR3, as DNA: TGTGCCAGCAGTATCACTCAGGGAACTGGAAACACCATATATTTT.

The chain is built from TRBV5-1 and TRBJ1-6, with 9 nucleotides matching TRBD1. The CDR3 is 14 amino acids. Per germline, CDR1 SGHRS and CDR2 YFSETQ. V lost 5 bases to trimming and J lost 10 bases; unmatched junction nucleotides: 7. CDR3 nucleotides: TGCGCCAGCAGGGATGAGACAGGGGGATCACCCCTCCACTTT. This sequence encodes CASRDETGGSPLHF.

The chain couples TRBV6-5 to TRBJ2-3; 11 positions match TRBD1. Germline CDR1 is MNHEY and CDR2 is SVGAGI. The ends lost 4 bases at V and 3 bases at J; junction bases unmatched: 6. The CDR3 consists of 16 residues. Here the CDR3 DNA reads TGTGCCAGCAGTTGGACAGGGGGCGGATGGACAGATACGCAGTATTTT. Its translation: CASSWTGGGWTDTQYF.

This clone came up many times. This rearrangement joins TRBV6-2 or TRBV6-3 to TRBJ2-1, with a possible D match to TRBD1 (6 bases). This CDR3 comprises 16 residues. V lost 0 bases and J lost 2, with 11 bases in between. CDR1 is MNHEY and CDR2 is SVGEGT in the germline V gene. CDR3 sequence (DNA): TGTGCCAGCAGTTACTCGGACAGCTCCACCTACAATGAGCAGTTCTTC. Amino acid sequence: CASSYSDSSTYNEQFF.

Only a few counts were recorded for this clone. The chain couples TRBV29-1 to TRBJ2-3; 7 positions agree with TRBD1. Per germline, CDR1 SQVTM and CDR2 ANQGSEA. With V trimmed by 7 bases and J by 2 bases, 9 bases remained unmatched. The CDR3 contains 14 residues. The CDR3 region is CSAGQERLTDTQYF. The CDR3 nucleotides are TGCAGCGCCGGACAGGAAAGGCTCACAGATACGCAGTATTTT.

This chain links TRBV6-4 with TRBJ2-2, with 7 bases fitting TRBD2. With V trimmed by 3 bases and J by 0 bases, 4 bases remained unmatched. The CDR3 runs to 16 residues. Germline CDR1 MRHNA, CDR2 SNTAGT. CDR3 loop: CASSENSGANTGELFF. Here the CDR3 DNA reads TGTGCCAGCAGTGAAAACAGCGGGGCGAACACCGGGGAGCTGTTTTTT.

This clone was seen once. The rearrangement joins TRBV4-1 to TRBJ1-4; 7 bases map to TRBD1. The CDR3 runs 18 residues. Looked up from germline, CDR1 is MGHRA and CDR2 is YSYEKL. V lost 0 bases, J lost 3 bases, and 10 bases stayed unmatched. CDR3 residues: CASSQDRDRAIPNEKLFF. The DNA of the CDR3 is TGCGCCAGCAGCCAAGATAGGGACAGAGCAATTCCTAATGAAAAACTGTTTTTT.

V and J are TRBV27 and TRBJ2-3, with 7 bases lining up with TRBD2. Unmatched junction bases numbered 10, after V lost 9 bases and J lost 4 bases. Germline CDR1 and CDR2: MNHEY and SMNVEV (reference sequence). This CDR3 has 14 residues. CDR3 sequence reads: CASKRGSPADTQYF. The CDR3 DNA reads TGTGCCAGTAAGCGGGGAAGCCCCGCAGATACGCAGTATTTT.